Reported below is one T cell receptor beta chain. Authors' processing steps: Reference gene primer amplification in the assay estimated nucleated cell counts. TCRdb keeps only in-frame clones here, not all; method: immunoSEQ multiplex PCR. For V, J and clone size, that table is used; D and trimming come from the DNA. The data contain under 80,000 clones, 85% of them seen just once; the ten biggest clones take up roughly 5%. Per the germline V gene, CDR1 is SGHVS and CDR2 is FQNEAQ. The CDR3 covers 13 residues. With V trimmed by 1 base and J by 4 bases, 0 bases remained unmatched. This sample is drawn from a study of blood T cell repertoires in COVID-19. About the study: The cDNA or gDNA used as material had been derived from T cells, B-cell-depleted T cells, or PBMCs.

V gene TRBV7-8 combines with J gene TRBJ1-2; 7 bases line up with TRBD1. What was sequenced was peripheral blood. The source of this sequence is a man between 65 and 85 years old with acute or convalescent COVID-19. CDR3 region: CASSLGQGYGYTF. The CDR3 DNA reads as TGTGCCAGCAGCTTAGGACAGGGCTATGGCTACACCTTC.